This entry describes one TCR beta chain. Its specificity is unknown. The source of the sample is a study of T cell responses to AZD1222 COVID-19 vaccine. Study results and caveats: Across the whole spike, CD4 TCRs peaked at regions 160-218 and 743-854.

Repertoires were generated with immunoSEQ multiplex PCR, while TCRdb's copy carries only in-frame clones and drops some. The top ten clones hold 1.5% to 2% of a sample with over 110,000 clones, around 90% of them seen once. The receptor was isolated from an adult who received the AZD1222 COVID-19 vaccine. Sequencing was performed on peripheral blood, taken 28 days after the second AZD1222 dose.

CDR3 sequence (DNA): TGTGCCAGCAGCCGCGCAGGGGGTAGTGGCTACACCTTC. Translation gives CASSRAGGSGYTF. The chain links TRBV14 to TRBJ1-2; TRBD1 matches at 7 bases. The V gene's germline CDR1 is SGHDN and CDR2 FVKESK. J lost 7 bases, V lost 4 bases, and 6 bases had no gene match. The CDR3 runs 13 residues.